Below, 32 T cell receptor beta chains from the same sample are listed, as sequenced in a study of T cell repertoires in cytomegalovirus infection. TCRdb re-analysed the reads in MiXCR, keeping a single row per CDR3 protein. The sample consists of roughly 630,000 distinct CDR3 sequences, 20% to 25% of them appearing once. Material for sequencing was CD8+ T cells from PBMCs. These receptors came from a human donor in good health (CMV status not recorded). Some clones in this sample may be carry-over from other donors' samples.

The chain joins TRBV20-1 to TRBJ2-5; D unclear. CDR1 and CDR2 from the germline V gene are DFQATT and SNEGSKA (reference sequence). Deletions cut 5 bases from V and 0 bases from J, with 7 bases between. The CDR3 runs to 12 residues. The CDR3: CSAVGHQETQYF. The CDR3 nucleotides read TGCAGTGCTGTAGGTCACCAAGAGACCCAGTACTTC.

This clonotype was observed at least ten times. The germline gene is not matched at one end of the junction; a read error may be the cause. The V and J genes are TRBV7-2 and TRBJ2-2, with D perhaps TRBD1 (6 bases). This CDR3 has 16 amino acids. CDR1 and CDR2 from the germline V gene are SGHTA and FQGNSA. CDR3 residues: CASILNRAVLAGELFF. The CDR3 nucleotides read TGTGCCAGCATCTTAAACAGGGCGGTTTTGGCCGGGGAGCTGTTTTTT. Full variable domain (rest looked up from reference TRBV7-2 and TRBJ2-2): GAGVSQSPSNKVTEKGKDVELRCDPISGHTALYWYRQSLGQGLEFLIYFQGNSAPDKSGLPSDRFSAERTGGSVSTLTIQRTQQEDSAVYLCASILNRAVLAGELFFGEGSRLTVL.

In its sample, this clonotype was seen a few times. The chain uses TRBV29-1 and TRBJ2-6; tentatively, D is TRBD1 (5 bases). Trimming removed 5 bases from V and 4 bases from J, with 9 bases in between. Germline CDR1 is SQVTM and CDR2 is ANQGSEA. There are 13 residues in the CDR3. CDR3 amino acids: CSVQGSGANVLTF. Written as DNA, the CDR3 is TGCAGCGTTCAGGGATCCGGGGCCAACGTCCTGACTTTC. The full variable domain, in which reference TRBV29-1 and TRBJ2-6 provide the parts outside the CDR3, is SAVISQKPSRDICQRGTSLTIQCQVDSQVTMMFWYRQQPGQSLTLIATANQGSEATYESGFVIDKFPISRPNLTFSTLTVSNMSPEDSSIYLCSVQGSGANVLTFGAGSRLTVL.

J is TRBJ2-3 and V is TRBV6-8; D is uncertain. The CDR3 length is 11 residues. Germline V gene lookup returns CDR1 MNHGY and CDR2 SAAAGT. Trimming removed 7 bases at V and 5 bases at J, with 7 bases between. CDR3 protein: CASTLLDTQYF. CDR3 DNA sequence: TGTGCCAGCACGCTATTAGATACGCAGTATTTT.

This clonotype showed up just a few times. In nucleotides, the CDR3 is TGTGCCAGCAGCCCTGAGGTATGGGACAAAAACATTCAGTACTTC. Translated, it gives CASSPEVWDKNIQYF. The chain links TRBV6-2 or TRBV6-3 to TRBJ2-4; unclear D gene. This CDR3 spans 15 amino acids. The ends were cut back, 6 bases at V and 3 bases at J, with 15 bases in the middle. CDR1 MNHEY and CDR2 SVGEGT come from the germline V gene.

The chain carries TRBV20-1 and TRBJ2-1; 12 bases fit TRBD2. The CDR3 sequence is 16 residues long. J gave up 8 bases and V 0 bases, and 8 bases lay outside the gene matches. Per the germline V gene, CDR1 is DFQATT and CDR2 is SNEGSKA (reference sequence). Here the CDR3 reads CSARDGLAGGRDEQFF. CDR3 bases: TGCAGTGCTAGAGATGGGCTAGCGGGGGGGCGGGATGAGCAGTTCTTC.

This clonotype was observed at least ten times. The chain uses TRBV7-9 and TRBJ2-5, with D hard to call. The germline V gene encodes CDR1 SEHNR and CDR2 FQNEAQ (reference sequence). This CDR3 has 13 residues. Trimming removed 5 bases at V and 2 bases at J, with 9 bases between. CDR3 DNA sequence: TGTGCCAGCAGCCAAGGGCTTCAAGAGACCCAGTACTTC. Protein product: CASSQGLQETQYF.

This clonotype was seen at least ten times. The chain combines TRBV25-1 with TRBJ1-1, with TRBD1 matching 10 bases. The germline V gene has CDR1 MGHDK and CDR2 SYGVNS. Trimming at V came to 5 bases and at J to 0 bases, leaving 12 bases not matched to a gene. The CDR3 runs to 18 residues. The CDR3 loop reads CASSFSWTGGSMNTEAFF. The CDR3 bases are TGTGCCAGCAGTTTTTCATGGACAGGGGGAAGCATGAACACTGAAGCTTTCTTT. Full variable domain (missing parts from reference TRBV25-1 and TRBJ1-1): EADIYQTPRYLVIGTGKKITLECSQTMGHDKMYWYQQDPGMELHLIHYSYGVNSTEKGDLSSESTVSRIRTEHFPLTLESARPSHTSQYLCASSFSWTGGSMNTEAFFGQGTRLTVV.

The rearrangement joins TRBV28 to TRBJ2-2, with TRBD1 matching over 7 bases. CDR3 size: 13 residues. CDR1 and CDR2 from the germline V gene are MDHEN and SYDVKM. V shed 5 bases, J shed 6 bases, and the junction held 3 bases outside the gene matches. The CDR3 DNA reads TGTGCCAGCAGTGTTACAGGGGCCGGGGAGCTGTTTTTT. It specifies CASSVTGAGELFF.

This clonotype came up many times. The rearrangement links TRBV7-2 to TRBJ2-1; 7 bases are a match to TRBD1. From germline, CDR1 is SGHTA and CDR2 FQGNSA. V lost 5 bases to trimming and J lost 8 bases; unmatched junction nucleotides: 9. CDR3 length equals 14 residues. The CDR3 sequence is CASSTPDRPDEQFF. The CDR3 nucleotides are TGTGCCAGCAGCACCCCGGACAGGCCCGATGAGCAGTTCTTC. Full variable domain (rest looked up from reference TRBV7-2 and TRBJ2-1): GAGVSQSPSNKVTEKGKDVELRCDPISGHTALYWYRQSLGQGLEFLIYFQGNSAPDKSGLPSDRFSAERTGGSVSTLTIQRTQQEDSAVYLCASSTPDRPDEQFFGPGTRLTVL.

There are a few counts of this clonotype. The rearrangement joins TRBV12-3 or TRBV12-4 to TRBJ2-5; TRBD1 aligns across 9 bases. The J segment lost 5 bases and the V segment lost 10 bases, leaving 8 bases of the junction unmatched. The CDR3 runs 13 residues. CDR3 sequence reads: CANRQGERETQYF. CDR3 in DNA: TGTGCCAACCGACAGGGGGAACGGGAGACCCAGTACTTC.

This clonotype was recorded many times. The genes are TRBV7-6 and TRBJ2-1, with unresolved D. Germline CDR1 is SGHVS and CDR2 is FNYEAQ. The CDR3 consists of 12 residues. V dropped 0 bases and J dropped 10 bases, with 7 bases sitting between them. In nucleotides, the CDR3 is TGTGCCAGCAGCTTAGCAAACAGCGAGCAGTTCTTC. Translated, it gives CASSLANSEQFF.

The gene calls are TRBV2 and TRBJ2-6; the match to TRBD1 covers 9 bases. CDR1 is SNHLY, CDR2 FYNNEI, per germline. The ends lost 6 bases at V and 1 base at J; junction bases unmatched: 19. The CDR3 contains 21 residues. The CDR3 DNA is TGTGCCAGCAGCGATACCGGGACAGGGCTGCCATCGGCTTCTGGGGCCAACGTCCTGACTTTC. It encodes CASSDTGTGLPSASGANVLTF.

This clonotype came up many times. One end of the junction varies from germline; a read error may be responsible. CDR3 DNA: TGTGCCAGCAGTCAGGGACCCAATCAGCCCCAGCATTTT. Translated, it gives CASSQGPNQPQHF. This chain joins TRBV4-1 and TRBJ1-5, with D maybe TRBD1 (5 bases). The length of the CDR3 is 13 residues. The germline CDR1 and CDR2 sequences are MGHRA and YSYEKL.

This clonotype was seen ten or more times. The V gene is TRBV7-6, the J gene TRBJ2-1; D gene uncertain. The V end was cut by 1 base, the J end by 5 bases, with 9 bases between. The CDR3 has 14 amino acids. The V gene's germline CDR1 is SGHVS and CDR2 FNYEAQ. CDR3 sequence (DNA): TGTGCCAGCAGCTTAGTCGTAGGGCACAATGAGCAGTTCTTC. This translates into CASSLVVGHNEQFF.

The V and J genes are TRBV20-1 and TRBJ1-5, with unresolved D. CDR3 length: 13 residues. V shed 0 bases and J shed 4 bases, with 7 bases lying between them. CDR1 is DFQATT and CDR2 is SNEGSKA in the germline V gene (reference sequence). This chain's CDR3 is CSARDRRNQPQHF. The CDR3 DNA is TGCAGTGCTAGAGATCGGAGGAATCAGCCCCAGCATTTT.

In its sample, this clonotype was seen a few times. CDR3 amino acids: CASTISYNEQFF. CDR3 DNA: TGTGCCAGCACCATTTCCTACAATGAGCAGTTCTTC. The chain links TRBV7-9 to TRBJ2-1; unclear D gene. Trimming cost V 7 bases and J 1 base, with 5 bases left between them. The CDR3 sequence is 12 residues long. Germline V gene sequence: CDR1 SEHNR, CDR2 FQNEAQ (reference sequence).

This clonotype was seen at least ten times. CDR3 region: CASSLGQPYVNTGELFF. CDR3 coding DNA: TGTGCCAGTAGTCTTGGACAGCCATACGTTAACACCGGGGAGCTGTTTTTT. The V and J genes are TRBV19 and TRBJ2-2; weak D call: TRBD1 (6 bases). The CDR3 totals 17 residues. Trimming stripped 5 bases from V and 2 bases from J, with 18 bases between. Germline V CDR1 and CDR2: LNHDA, SQIVND (reference sequence).

J is TRBJ2-1 and V is TRBV27; the D gene is possibly TRBD1 (6 bases). Germline loops: CDR1 MNHEY, CDR2 SMNVEV (reference sequence). Trimming shortened V by 6 bases and J by 8 bases, and 17 bases separated the two germline ends. The CDR3 has 14 amino acids. In DNA form, the CDR3 reads TGTGCCAGCAGACGGAACAGTGGGGGCCATGAGCAGTTCTTC. Amino acids: CASRRNSGGHEQFF.

Notes on this clonotype: A read error may be the cause here, since a much bigger clone is one base away. The rearrangement links TRBV7-9 to TRBJ2-1; 7 nucleotides agree with TRBD1. The V gene's germline CDR1 is SEHNR and CDR2 FQNEAQ (reference sequence). This CDR3 comprises 14 residues. Here the CDR3 reads CANSSRDRDNEQFF. The CDR3 region has the DNA TGTGCCAACAGCTCCCGGGACAGAGACAATGAGCAGTTCTTC.

This chain connects TRBV7-9 to TRBJ2-1; D is undetermined. Germline loops: CDR1 SEHNR, CDR2 FQNEAQ (reference sequence). The CDR3 totals 12 residues. The V end lost 8 bases, the J end lost 5 bases, and 10 bases lay between the germline ends. The CDR3 loop is CASEWVDNEQFF. In DNA form, the CDR3 reads TGTGCCAGCGAGTGGGTAGACAATGAGCAGTTCTTC. Complete variable domain (other parts from reference TRBV7-9 and TRBJ2-1): DTGVSQNPRHKITKRGQNVTFRCDPISEHNRLYWYRQTLGQGPEFLTYFQNEAQLEKSRLLSDRFSAERPKGSFSTLEIQRTEQGDSAMYLCASEWVDNEQFFGPGTRLTVL.

The chain combines TRBV2 with TRBJ2-3; D may be TRBD1 (6 bases). Germline-derived CDR1 and CDR2 are SNHLY and FYNNEI. V lost 6 bases and J lost 3, with 13 bases in between. This CDR3 comprises 14 residues. CDR3 region: CASRVKQGTDTQYF. In nucleotides, the CDR3 is TGTGCCAGCAGAGTCAAGCAGGGGACAGATACGCAGTATTTT.

This clonotype appeared many times. Here the CDR3 DNA reads TGTGCCAGCAGTCTTAGCGGTTCCGCAGATACGCAGTATTTT. Translated, it gives CASSLSGSADTQYF. The gene calls are TRBV7-6 and TRBJ2-3, with D tentatively TRBD2 (6 bases). V lost 6 bases and J 4 bases, leaving 14 bases between the germline ends. Per germline, CDR1 SGHVS and CDR2 FNYEAQ. The CDR3 runs 14 residues.

In this sample, this clonotype turned up many times. The chain has TRBV7-6 and TRBJ1-5, with D tentatively TRBD1 (6 bases). V lost 5 bases and J 7 bases, leaving 12 bases between the germline ends. The CDR3 loop spans 13 amino acids. The germline CDR1 and CDR2 sequences are SGHVS and FNYEAQ. CDR3 sequence: CASSNPGVQPQHF. CDR3 DNA sequence: TGTGCCAGCAGCAATCCAGGGGTACAGCCCCAGCATTTT.

This chain joins TRBV15 and TRBJ2-7; D tentatively reads TRBD1 or TRBD2 (5 bases each). The length of the CDR3 is 14 residues. CDR1 is LNHNV, CDR2 YYDKDF, per germline (reference sequence). Trimming pared 0 bases from V and 7 bases from J, leaving 13 bases between. In DNA, the CDR3 is TGTGCCACCAGCAGAGATGTGGGGGTGCGTGAGCAGTACGTC. It is translated as CATSRDVGVREQYV.

This chain uses TRBV29-1 with TRBJ2-7; 11 nucleotides match TRBD1. The ends lost 2 bases at V and 7 bases at J; junction bases unmatched: 13. This CDR3 is built from 16 residues. From germline, CDR1 is SQVTM and CDR2 ANQGSEA. The CDR3 DNA follows: TGCAGCGTTGAATCGGCCGGGACAGGGGGACTTTTGGAGCAGTACTTC. As protein: CSVESAGTGGLLEQYF.

This clonotype was observed at least ten times. The chain employs TRBV7-6 and TRBJ2-5; D is undetermined. With 4 bases removed from V and 5 bases from J, the gap between germline ends came to 11 bases. Germline loops: CDR1 SGHVS, CDR2 FNYEAQ. The CDR3 totals 13 residues. CDR3 nucleotides: TGTGCCAGCAGCTACGGGCCGAGGGAGACCCAGTACTTC. Its protein product is CASSYGPRETQYF. Drawing the rest from reference TRBV7-6 and TRBJ2-5, the complete variable domain is GAGVSQSPRYKVTKRGQDVALRCDPISGHVSLYWYRQALGQGPEFLTYFNYEAQQDKSGLPNDRFSAERPEGSISTLTIQRTEQRDSAMYRCASSYGPRETQYFGPGTRLLVL.

The chain links TRBV27 to TRBJ2-1; D is perhaps TRBD2 (6 bases). CDR3 length: 12 amino acids. Germline V gene sequence: CDR1 MNHEY, CDR2 SMNVEV (reference sequence). V was clipped by 3 bases and J by 7 bases, with 7 bases between them. This chain's CDR3 is CASSFRENEQFF. CDR3 nucleotides: TGTGCCAGCAGTTTCCGGGAGAATGAGCAGTTCTTC.

This chain uses TRBV7-9 with TRBJ2-1; possible D gene TRBD1, 6 bases. The CDR3 has 12 residues. CDR1 and CDR2 (germline): SEHNR, FQNEAQ (reference sequence). Trimming took off 6 bases at V and 5 bases at J, with 8 bases between the two ends. CDR3 region: CASRRDNNEQFF. CDR3 DNA sequence: TGTGCCAGCAGGAGGGACAACAATGAGCAGTTCTTC.

This clonotype was observed a handful of times. The V and J genes are TRBV25-1 and TRBJ1-3, with D uncertain. Deletions cut 8 bases from V and 0 bases from J, with 8 bases between. Germline CDR1 and CDR2: MGHDK and SYGVNS. There are 13 residues in the CDR3. The CDR3 nucleotides read TGTGCCAGCTCGGGAATCTCTGGAAACACCATATATTTT. Protein product: CASSGISGNTIYF.

This clonotype was observed a few times. The chain employs TRBV29-1 and TRBJ1-1; D may be TRBD1 (5 bases). From germline, CDR1 is SQVTM and CDR2 ANQGSEA. The CDR3 spans 12 residues. V was shortened by 3 bases and J by 3 bases, with 8 bases between the two germline ends. CDR3 loop: CSVDRQHTEAFF. CDR3 coding DNA: TGCAGCGTTGACAGACAGCACACTGAAGCTTTCTTT.

The chain recombines TRBV27 with TRBJ2-1; possible D gene TRBD1, 6 bases. The CDR3 is 17 residues long. Germline V gene sequence: CDR1 MNHEY, CDR2 SMNVEV (reference sequence). The V end lost 5 bases, the J end lost 4 bases, and 21 bases lay between the germline ends. The DNA for the CDR3 is TGTGCCAGCAGTCCGATAACAGGGTTGGCATTTTACAATGAGCAGTTCTTC. The encoded protein is CASSPITGLAFYNEQFF.